The 26 T cell receptor beta chains given below trace back to one sample, sequenced in a study of Tregs in tolerant kidney transplant recipients. TCRdb's table, derived via immunoSEQ multiplex PCR, lists solely in-frame clones and lacks some. The sample yields some 60,000 clones, around 88% seen once. The sample was CD4+ T cells from blood. Every receptor here comes from a human donor in good health.

This chain's CDR3 is CATSPNGLSAPLHF. As DNA, the CDR3 is TGTGCCACCTCACCTAATGGGCTATCGGCACCCCTCCACTTT. The rearrangement links TRBV6-1 to TRBJ1-6; D gene uncertain. V was shortened by 10 bases and J by 11 bases, with 21 bases between the two germline ends. The CDR3 is made up of 14 amino acids. Germline V gives CDR1 MNHNS, CDR2 SASEGT.

This rearrangement joins TRBV5-4 to TRBJ2-1; the match to TRBD2 covers 12 bases. J was trimmed by 6 bases and V by 3 bases; bases with no gene match: 1. CDR3 length: 14 amino acids. CDR1 is SGHNT and CDR2 is YYREEE in the germline V gene (reference sequence). CDR3 coding DNA: TGTGCCAGCAGCTGGGGACTAGCGGGCAATGAGCAGTTCTTC. Translated: CASSWGLAGNEQFF.

The chain has TRBV2 and TRBJ1-1; D gene unclear. The CDR3 runs to 14 residues. CDR1 SNHLY and CDR2 FYNNEI come from the germline V gene. V lost 2 bases, J lost 5 bases, and 12 bases lay in between. The CDR3 DNA sequence: TGTGCCAGCAGTGAAAGGGCGGCTCGTACTGAAGCTTTCTTT. As protein: CASSERAARTEAFF.

The CDR3 bases are TGTGCCAGCAGCAGGACAGGGGAATTCGGTGCTTTCTTT. The encoded protein is CASSRTGEFGAFF. The rearrangement joins TRBV6-1 to TRBJ1-1, with 9 bases matching TRBD1. Looked up from germline, CDR1 is MNHNS and CDR2 is SASEGT. Trimming at V came to 6 bases and at J to 11 bases, leaving 10 bases not matched to a gene. This CDR3 spans 13 amino acids.

The gene calls are TRBV18 and TRBJ2-2; 9 bases are shared with TRBD2. Per the germline V gene, CDR1 is KGHSH and CDR2 is LQKENI. The CDR3 extends over 16 amino acids. V lost 2 bases to trimming and J lost 6 bases; unmatched junction nucleotides: 7. DNA of the CDR3: TGTGCCAGCTCACCAGCGCTAGCGGGGTCGGCCGGGGAGCTGTTTTTT. It codes for CASSPALAGSAGELFF.

CDR3 nucleotide sequence: TGCGCCAGCAGCTTTACGCCCACGAACACTGAAGCTTTCTTT. Translating it yields CASSFTPTNTEAFF. The chain joins TRBV5-1 to TRBJ1-1; D gene unclear. There are 14 residues in the CDR3. Germline V CDR1 and CDR2: SGHRS, YFSETQ. Trimming pared 2 bases from V and 1 base from J, leaving 9 bases between.

This sequence joins TRBV11-3 and TRBJ1-6, with TRBD1 matching over 8 bases. CDR1 and CDR2 from the germline V gene are SGHNT and YENEEA. The length of the CDR3 is 15 residues. V was clipped by 4 bases and J by 9 bases; unmatched bases: 8. CDR3 loop: CASSSGQGQSSPLHF. CDR3 coding DNA: TGTGCCAGCAGCTCAGGACAGGGCCAAAGTTCACCCCTCCACTTT. The entire variable domain, with the rest obtained from reference TRBV11-3 and TRBJ1-6, is as follows: EAGVVQSPRYKIIEKKQPVAFWCNPISGHNTLYWYLQNLGQGPELLIRYENEEAVDDSQLPKDRFSAERLKGVDSTLKIQPAELGDSAVYLCASSSGQGQSSPLHFGNGTRLTVT.

This clone is judged medium-sized. The chain links TRBV29-1 to TRBJ2-2, with 10 bases that match TRBD2. CDR3 length equals 17 residues. Trimming at V came to 2 bases and at J to 6 bases, leaving 12 bases not matched to a gene. Germline CDR1 SQVTM, CDR2 ANQGSEA. This CDR3 is CSVEYGLAGAGSGELFF. DNA of the CDR3: TGCAGCGTTGAATACGGGCTAGCGGGAGCTGGTTCCGGGGAGCTGTTTTTT.

This chain links TRBV9 with TRBJ2-7; no clear D gene. V lost 0 bases to trimming and J lost 2 bases, with 9 bases between them. The CDR3 consists of 14 residues. Germline V gives CDR1 SGDLS, CDR2 YYNGEE. This CDR3 reads CASSVGRVPYEQYF. Here the CDR3 DNA reads TGTGCCAGCAGCGTAGGAAGGGTCCCCTACGAGCAGTACTTC.

This clone was counted only a few times. V gene TRBV5-4 combines with J gene TRBJ2-5; D is ambiguous. The CDR3 spans 13 residues. From germline, CDR1 is SGHNT and CDR2 YYREEE (reference sequence). V dropped 5 bases and J dropped 2 bases, with 10 bases sitting between them. The CDR3, as DNA: TGTGCCAGCAGTCCTGGCCTACAAGAGACCCAGTACTTC. Amino acid sequence: CASSPGLQETQYF.

V gene TRBV12-1 combines with J gene TRBJ2-1; the table's D call TRBD2 went unverified against the DNA. TRBV12-1 is noted as a pseudogene. The CDR3 runs to 18 residues. CDR3 in amino acids: CASSFLPADPRSYNEQFF. CDR3 coding DNA: TGTGCCAGCAGCTTTCTTCCGGCGGATCCCCGCTCCTACAATGAGCAGTTCTTC.

The V and J genes are TRBV4-1 and TRBJ2-6; no firm D call. Trimming cost V 4 bases and J 1 base, with 17 bases left between them. Germline V gene data show CDR1 as MGHRA and CDR2 as YSYEKL. The CDR3 covers 18 residues. Here the CDR3 DNA reads TGCGCCAGCAGCCCGATAAAGGGCGCGCGGTCTGGGGCCAACGTCCTGACTTTC. Translated: CASSPIKGARSGANVLTF.

J is TRBJ2-7 and V is TRBV5-1; 7 nucleotides align to TRBD2. The CDR3 contains 14 residues. Germline trimming cut 0 bases from V and 2 bases from J; bases unmatched to any gene: 2. Looked up from germline, CDR1 is SGHRS and CDR2 is YFSETQ. The CDR3 DNA reads TGCGCCAGCAGCTTGGGCGGGAGTACCTACGAGCAGTACTTC. It yields the protein CASSLGGSTYEQYF.

The chain links TRBV19 to TRBJ2-5, with D perhaps TRBD1 (6 bases). CDR1 and CDR2 (germline): LNHDA, SQIVND (reference sequence). This CDR3 spans 14 amino acids. V lost 5 bases to trimming and J lost 5 bases, with 15 bases between them. DNA of the CDR3: TGTGCCAGTAGTCCTCTCCAAGGGGGTGAGACCCAGTACTTC. It translates to CASSPLQGGETQYF.

Here the CDR3 reads CASSLLGLADPYEQYF. The DNA for the CDR3 is TGTGCCAGCAGCCTACTGGGACTAGCGGATCCCTACGAGCAGTACTTC. The rearrangement joins TRBV27 to TRBJ2-7, with 11 nucleotides matching TRBD2. Trimming at V came to 6 bases and at J to 2 bases, leaving 9 bases not matched to a gene. Per germline, CDR1 MNHEY and CDR2 SMNVEV (reference sequence). CDR3 length equals 16 residues.

The V and J genes are TRBV18 and TRBJ1-1; TRBD1 is a possible D gene (5 bases). Germline V lookup: CDR1 KGHSH, CDR2 LQKENI. Trimming removed 6 bases at V and 8 bases at J, with 16 bases between. This CDR3 is built from 13 residues. The CDR3 bases are TGTGCCAGCTCGCCCTATTCGGGGGTGGAAGCTTTCTTT. Translation gives CASSPYSGVEAFF.

This chain joins TRBV9 and TRBJ2-3; D not certain. There are 16 residues in the CDR3. Between the trimmed V and J ends, which lost 0 bases and 1 base, there was a span of 12 bases. Germline loops: CDR1 SGDLS, CDR2 YYNGEE. CDR3 region: CASSVAPGAGTDTQYF. CDR3 nucleotide sequence: TGTGCCAGCAGCGTAGCTCCGGGCGCGGGCACAGATACGCAGTATTTT.

The CDR3 DNA is TGTGCCAGCAGTGATCGGCGGGGGGCAACCTACGAGCAGTACTTC. It specifies CASSDRRGATYEQYF. The chain couples TRBV6-1 to TRBJ2-7, with TRBD2 matching over 8 bases. Germline lookup yields CDR1 MNHNS and CDR2 SASEGT. With 3 bases clipped from V and 2 bases from J, the junction kept 6 bases outside the gene matches. The CDR3 totals 15 residues.

V gene TRBV11-2 combines with J gene TRBJ1-2, with 9 bases identical to TRBD1. CDR3 size: 15 residues. After removal of 4 bases from V and 2 bases from J, the junction contained 5 bases not matched to a gene. Germline CDR1 SGHAT, CDR2 FQNNGV. The DNA of the CDR3 is TGTGCCAGCAGCTCAGGGACAGGGAAGAACTATGGCTACACCTTC. This codes for CASSSGTGKNYGYTF.

V gene TRBV25-1 combines with J gene TRBJ2-3; 10 bases align to TRBD2. The trim removed 1 base at V and 2 bases at J, leaving 9 bases unmatched. The CDR3 runs to 18 residues. Germline CDR1 MGHDK, CDR2 SYGVNS. DNA for the CDR3: TGTGCCAGCAGTGAATTGGGCTCTCTAGCGGGGGCCACAGATACGCAGTATTTT. Translating gives CASSELGSLAGATDTQYF.

This chain links TRBV6-1 with TRBJ1-6, with D hard to call. CDR3 length: 15 amino acids. V lost 5 bases to trimming and J lost 10 bases, with 18 bases between them. Germline V lookup: CDR1 MNHNS, CDR2 SASEGT. CDR3 coding DNA: TGTGCCAGCAGTCCCACCCGCCTGACGTGGTCACCCCTCCACTTT. Translating it yields CASSPTRLTWSPLHF.

The V and J genes are TRBV2 and TRBJ2-2; no definite D call. Germline values: CDR1 SNHLY, CDR2 FYNNEI. V lost 7 bases and J 0 bases, leaving 6 bases between the germline ends. This CDR3 is built from 13 residues. Written as DNA, the CDR3 is TGTGCCAGCACACCCGCGAACACCGGGGAGCTGTTTTTT. Translating it yields CASTPANTGELFF.

V and J are TRBV18 and TRBJ2-5; 7 nucleotides agree with TRBD1. CDR3 length equals 16 residues. V lost 3 bases to trimming and J lost 5 bases; unmatched junction nucleotides: 12. The germline CDR1 and CDR2 sequences are KGHSH and LQKENI. As DNA, the CDR3 is TGTGCCAGCTCACCCGAAAGAGGGGGCCAGAGGGAGACCCAGTACTTC. This codes for CASSPERGGQRETQYF. Drawing the rest from reference TRBV18 and TRBJ2-5, the complete variable domain is NAGVMQNPRHLVRRRGQEARLRCSPMKGHSHVYWYRQLPEEGLKFMVYLQKENIIDESGMPKERFSAEFPKEGPSILRIQQVVRGDSAAYFCASSPERGGQRETQYFGPGTRLLVL.

This chain uses TRBV4-1 with TRBJ1-2; D is unclear. V shed 2 bases and J shed 5 bases, with 18 bases lying between them. Germline loops: CDR1 MGHRA, CDR2 YSYEKL. There are 16 residues in the CDR3. In nucleotides, the CDR3 is TGCGCCAGCAGCCAACCCAGACGGGGTCTTTCATATGGCTACACCTTC. Its protein is CASSQPRRGLSYGYTF.

This chain's CDR3 is CASSATRTVTYGGYTF. The DNA of the CDR3 is TGTGCCAGCAGCGCGACAAGGACAGTAACCTATGGTGGCTACACCTTC. The chain has TRBV2 and TRBJ1-2; D may be TRBD1 (6 bases). Trimming pared 6 bases from V and 7 bases from J, leaving 24 bases between. CDR1 is SNHLY, CDR2 FYNNEI, per germline. The CDR3 has 16 residues.

The rearrangement links TRBV18 to TRBJ1-1; weak D call: TRBD1 (5 bases). The CDR3 contains 18 residues. Looked up from germline, CDR1 is KGHSH and CDR2 is LQKENI. V lost 1 base and J lost 2, with 20 bases in between. CDR3 sequence: CASSPRTVGASTNTEAFF. Here the CDR3 DNA reads TGTGCCAGCTCACCACGGACGGTTGGGGCAAGTACTAACACTGAAGCTTTCTTT.